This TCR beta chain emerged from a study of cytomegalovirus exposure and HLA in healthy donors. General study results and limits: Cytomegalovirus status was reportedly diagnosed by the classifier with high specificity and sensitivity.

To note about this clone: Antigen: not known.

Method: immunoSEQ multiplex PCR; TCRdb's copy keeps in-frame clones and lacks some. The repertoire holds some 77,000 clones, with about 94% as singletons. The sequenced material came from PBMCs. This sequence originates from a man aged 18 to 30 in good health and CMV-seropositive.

The chain's CDR3 is CASSSLAEGLPYEQYF. In DNA form, the CDR3 reads TGTGCCAGCAGCTCCCTAGCGGAAGGGCTTCCTTACGAGCAGTACTTC. The chain is built from TRBV7-9 and TRBJ2-7, with 7 positions matching TRBD2. The germline CDR1 and CDR2 sequences are SEHNR and FQNEAQ (reference sequence). Trimming cost V 4 bases and J 4 bases; bases outside gene matches: 13. The CDR3 covers 16 residues.